This record concerns one TCR beta chain sequence. Trimming cost V 5 bases and J 0 bases, with 16 bases left between them. The germline V gene has CDR1 DFQATT and CDR2 SNEGSKA (reference sequence). This CDR3 spans 16 amino acids. This sample is drawn from a study of human T cells and chemical hapten exposure. From the RACE reads, TCRdb called clonotypes with MiXCR, one entry per CDR3 protein. The data contain 65,000 to 95,000 distinct CDR3 sequences, less than 8.5% of them seen just once; the ten biggest clones take up under 1.5%. Time point denoted: patch test 2, 6 weeks after DPC sensitization. Specified treatment: therapeutic diphenylcyclopropenone sensitization with weekly scalp DPC. RNA extraction used unfractionated whole blood as the source of total RNA.

The rearrangement links TRBV20-1 to TRBJ1-4; D perhaps matches TRBD1 (6 bases). The starting material was whole blood, obtained in connection with sensitization to the hapten diphenylcyclopropenone (DPC). This TCR was sampled from a woman in her 30s with alopecia areata. Some clones in this sample may be carry-over from other donors' samples. Here the CDR3 DNA reads TGCAGTGCTTTAGGTTCCCGACAGGCAACTAATGAAAAACTGTTTTTT. Its translation: CSALGSRQATNEKLFF.